The 29 T cell receptor beta chains in this list originate from one sample, sequenced in a study of cytomegalovirus exposure and HLA in healthy donors. PCR primers comprised 60 Vbeta and 13 Jbeta primers. Using immunoSEQ multiplex PCR, the repertoire was profiled, and TCRdb retains in-frame clones only, with some absent. The data contain 90,000 to 100,000 clones, roughly three quarters of them seen just once; the ten biggest clones take up approximately 8%. The sample taken for sequencing was PBMCs. All receptors derive from a female donor in good health and CMV-seronegative.

A single count supports this clone. The J gene is TRBJ1-5, the V gene TRBV6-1; D is unresolved. The CDR3 length is 13 residues. Germline V gene sequence: CDR1 MNHNS, CDR2 SASEGT. V was pared by 4 bases and J by 0 bases, with 4 bases between. For the CDR3, the DNA is TGTGCCAGCAGTGCCTATAGCAATCAGCCCCAGCATTTT. As protein: CASSAYSNQPQHF.

The V gene is TRBV10-1, the J gene TRBJ1-1; D may be TRBD1 (5 bases). The V and J ends lost 3 bases and 1 base respectively, with 9 bases between them. The CDR3 runs 14 residues. CDR1 WNHNN and CDR2 SYGVQD come from the germline V gene (reference sequence). The CDR3 DNA sequence: TGCGCCAGCAGTGACGGGAGGGGGAACACTGAAGCTTTCTTT. Its translation: CASSDGRGNTEAFF.

The J gene is TRBJ2-7, the V gene TRBV5-1, with 9 bases that match TRBD2. J lost 4 bases, V lost 4 bases, and 6 bases had no gene match. This CDR3 comprises 14 residues. Germline CDR1 and CDR2: SGHRS and YFSETQ. Written as DNA, the CDR3 is TGCGCCAGCAGCGGCGGGGGGGGTCCGTACGAGCAGTACTTC. Amino acid sequence: CASSGGGGPYEQYF.

The V and J genes are TRBV7-2 and TRBJ2-7; 8 bases align to TRBD1. Losses at the gene ends were 6 bases for V and 3 bases for J; bases not matched to a gene: 10. CDR1 is SGHTA, CDR2 FQGNSA, per germline. The CDR3 loop spans 15 amino acids. DNA of the CDR3: TGTGCCAGCAGACCGTCCCAGGGGGCGGTCTACGAGCAGTACTTC. Amino acids: CASRPSQGAVYEQYF.

CDR3: CASEGTTSGANVLTF. Written as DNA, the CDR3 is TGTGCCAGCGAGGGGACAACTTCTGGGGCCAACGTCCTGACTTTC. This chain uses TRBV6-1 with TRBJ2-6, with D possibly TRBD1 on 6 matching bases. CDR3 length: 15 amino acids. With 8 bases removed from V and 1 base from J, the gap between germline ends came to 12 bases. Germline V CDR1 and CDR2: MNHNS, SASEGT.

V and J are TRBV7-2 and TRBJ1-3; no definite D call. The CDR3 length is 13 residues. The V end lost 1 base, the J end lost 5 bases, and 6 bases lay between the germline ends. Germline CDR1 and CDR2: SGHTA and FQGNSA. The CDR3 DNA is TGTGCCAGCAGCTTAGACGGGAGAAACACCATATATTTT. Translation gives CASSLDGRNTIYF.

This chain links TRBV6-1 with TRBJ1-3; perhaps TRBD1 as D (6 bases). The CDR3 spans 12 residues. From germline, CDR1 is MNHNS and CDR2 SASEGT. V was pared by 4 bases and J by 12 bases, with 13 bases between. CDR3 sequence: CASSGGGHYIYF. In DNA form, the CDR3 reads TGTGCCAGCAGTGGTGGGGGACACTACATATATTTT.

This clone was observed a handful of times. The J gene is TRBJ2-7, the V gene TRBV6-1; D possibly corresponds to TRBD1 (6 bases). This CDR3 comprises 16 residues. Looked up from germline, CDR1 is MNHNS and CDR2 is SASEGT. Trimming removed 2 bases from V and 5 bases from J, with 19 bases in between. The CDR3 sequence is CASSEWKLAGDNEQYF. The CDR3 DNA is TGTGCCAGCAGTGAATGGAAATTGGCAGGGGACAACGAGCAGTACTTC.

V and J are TRBV25-1 and TRBJ2-3; D possibly corresponds to TRBD2 (6 bases). V was pared by 1 base and J by 3 bases, with 11 bases between. The CDR3 runs 15 residues. In germline, CDR1 is MGHDK, CDR2 SYGVNS. The CDR3 DNA reads TGTGCCAGCAGTGAATCTTGGGGAGGAACAGATACGCAGTATTTT. Amino acids: CASSESWGGTDTQYF.

The CDR3 protein is CASSLPEGPSTMNTEAFF. Here the CDR3 DNA reads TGCGCCAGCAGCTTGCCCGAAGGACCTAGCACCATGAACACTGAAGCTTTCTTT. The gene calls are TRBV5-1 and TRBJ1-1; D remains unclear. The CDR3 totals 18 residues. Germline CDR1 is SGHRS and CDR2 is YFSETQ. V was pared by 1 base and J by 0 bases, with 19 bases between.

The chain is built from TRBV7-3 and TRBJ2-1; D not certain. The CDR3 sequence is 14 residues long. Between the trimmed V and J ends, which lost 1 base and 5 bases, there was a span of 9 bases. From germline, CDR1 is SGHTA and CDR2 FQGTGA. CDR3 residues: CASSLIPLDNEQFF. CDR3 DNA sequence: TGTGCCAGCAGCTTAATTCCCCTAGACAATGAGCAGTTCTTC.

This sequence joins TRBV2 and TRBJ2-7; TRBD2 matches 8 bases. The V gene end was trimmed by 5 bases and the J gene end by 4 bases; junction bases not matched to a gene: 7. The CDR3 covers 14 residues. Germline V gene sequence: CDR1 SNHLY, CDR2 FYNNEI. The CDR3 DNA reads TGTGCCAGCAGTTTGTCGGGAGGGCTTTACGAGCAGTACTTC. Protein product: CASSLSGGLYEQYF. The entire variable domain, with the rest obtained from reference TRBV2 and TRBJ2-7, is as follows: EPEVTQTPSHQVTQMGQEVILRCVPISNHLYFYWYRQILGQKVEFLVSFYNNEISEKSEIFDDQFSVERPDGSNFTLKIRSTKLEDSAMYFCASSLSGGLYEQYFGPGTRLTVT.

The rearrangement links TRBV2 to TRBJ2-1, with D possibly being TRBD2 (5 bases). The CDR3 covers 12 residues. Germline lookup yields CDR1 SNHLY and CDR2 FYNNEI. As DNA, the CDR3 is TGTTTTCTCGGGGTTGCCTACAATGAGCAGTTCTTC. As protein: CFLGVAYNEQFF.

The rearrangement links TRBV6-4 to TRBJ2-2; 11 nucleotides match TRBD2. The germline gives CDR1 MRHNA, CDR2 SNTAGT. V dropped 3 bases and J dropped 4; count of bases not matched to a gene: 1. This CDR3 is 15 amino acids long. CDR3 region: CASSETSGGTGELFF. The CDR3 DNA follows: TGTGCCAGCAGTGAAACTAGCGGGGGCACCGGGGAGCTGTTTTTT.

This chain links TRBV7-3 with TRBJ2-1, with 9 bases identical to TRBD1. In germline, CDR1 is SGHTA, CDR2 FQGTGA. The V segment lost 5 bases and the J segment 3 bases; nucleotides outside the gene matches: 5. The length of the CDR3 is 15 residues. The CDR3 DNA reads as TGTGCCAGCAGCAAAGACAGGGGGGACTACAATGAGCAGTTCTTC. As protein: CASSKDRGDYNEQFF.

This chain links TRBV10-3 with TRBJ1-3; tentative D call: TRBD1 (6 bases). V lost 3 bases and J lost 0, with 15 bases in between. This CDR3 comprises 17 residues. In germline, CDR1 is ENHRY, CDR2 SYGVKD. For the CDR3, the DNA is TGTGCCATCAGTGAAACAGGGTCCCACTACTCTGGAAACACCATATATTTT. Its protein is CAISETGSHYSGNTIYF.

The chain carries TRBV5-4 and TRBJ1-6, with TRBD1 matching over 9 bases. The CDR3 has 16 residues. Trimming removed 0 bases from V and 10 bases from J; junction bases left unmatched: 8. CDR1 is SGHNT, CDR2 YYREEE, per germline (reference sequence). The CDR3 sequence is CASSLGEQGAWSPLHF. CDR3 nucleotide sequence: TGTGCCAGCAGCTTGGGGGAACAGGGGGCTTGGTCACCCCTCCACTTT.

This chain uses TRBV9 with TRBJ2-2, with 16 bases lining up with TRBD2. J gave up 5 bases and V 2 bases, and 12 bases lay outside the gene matches. The CDR3 runs 20 residues. The germline V gene has CDR1 SGDLS and CDR2 YYNGEE. The CDR3 coding sequence is TGTGCCAGCAGCGTGCCGGGACTAGCGGGAGGGAATACGGGGACCGGGGAGCTGTTTTTT. It yields the protein CASSVPGLAGGNTGTGELFF.

The chain has TRBV25-1 and TRBJ2-2, with 7 positions matching TRBD1. V shed 1 base, J shed 8 bases, and the junction held 7 bases outside the gene matches. The length of the CDR3 is 15 residues. The germline CDR1 and CDR2 sequences are MGHDK and SYGVNS. The DNA of the CDR3 is TGTGCCAGCAGTGAATTAGGGACAGCGCCTGGGGAGCTGTTTTTT. It is translated as CASSELGTAPGELFF.

The chain combines TRBV7-3 with TRBJ1-1, with D unresolved. This CDR3 comprises 14 residues. The germline V and J ends were trimmed by 5 bases and 1 base, with 11 bases remaining between them. Germline CDR1 reads SGHTA; CDR2 reads FQGTGA. The CDR3 spells CASSPSGGNTEAFF. CDR3 coding DNA: TGTGCCAGCAGCCCCAGTGGTGGGAACACTGAAGCTTTCTTT.

The chain couples TRBV29-1 to TRBJ1-2; maybe TRBD1 (5 bases). From germline, CDR1 is SQVTM and CDR2 ANQGSEA. V was shortened by 4 bases and J by 0 bases, with 15 bases between the two germline ends. The CDR3 extends over 15 amino acids. CDR3 amino acids: CSVAQERGTNYGYTF. In nucleotides, the CDR3 is TGCAGCGTTGCACAGGAAAGGGGAACTAACTATGGCTACACCTTC. The entire variable domain, with the rest obtained from reference TRBV29-1 and TRBJ1-2, is as follows: SAVISQKPSRDICQRGTSLTIQCQVDSQVTMMFWYRQQPGQSLTLIATANQGSEATYESGFVIDKFPISRPNLTFSTLTVSNMSPEDSSIYLCSVAQERGTNYGYTFGSGTRLTVV.

This chain connects TRBV10-3 to TRBJ1-2, with TRBD1 matching over 12 bases. Germline loops: CDR1 ENHRY, CDR2 SYGVKD. Unmatched junction bases numbered 6, after V lost 3 bases and J lost 7 bases. The CDR3 has 15 amino acids. This chain's CDR3 is CAISEWGQGAGGYTF. In nucleotides, the CDR3 is TGTGCCATCAGTGAATGGGGACAGGGGGCCGGTGGCTACACCTTC.

This clone was seen a handful of times. The V call is TRBV27, the J call TRBJ1-2; D is unclear. The CDR3 has 15 residues. Trimming removed 5 bases from V and 0 bases from J, with 13 bases in between. Germline V gives CDR1 MNHEY, CDR2 SMNVEV (reference sequence). CDR3: CASSTITAANYGYTF. CDR3 DNA sequence: TGTGCCAGCAGTACCATCACTGCTGCTAACTATGGCTACACCTTC.

V is TRBV4-2 and J is TRBJ2-1; D is perhaps TRBD2 (6 bases). The V end was cut by 0 bases, the J end by 2 bases, with 8 bases between. From germline, CDR1 is LGHNA and CDR2 YNFKEQ. CDR3 length: 15 residues. In DNA form, the CDR3 reads TGTGCCAGCAGCCAAGATTCGGGAGCCTACAATGAGCAGTTCTTC. Residues: CASSQDSGAYNEQFF.

This clone turned up a few times. This chain links TRBV19 with TRBJ2-1; TRBD2 aligns across 12 bases. The trim removed 3 bases at V and 11 bases at J, leaving 8 bases unmatched. The CDR3 is 15 residues long. Per the germline V gene, CDR1 is LNHDA and CDR2 is SQIVND (reference sequence). The CDR3 here is CASSMATSGSDQQFF. The CDR3 region has the DNA TGTGCCAGTAGTATGGCGACTAGCGGGAGTGATCAGCAGTTCTTC.

This chain joins TRBV7-3 and TRBJ2-5; TRBD1 matches 8 bases. Germline lookup yields CDR1 SGHTA and CDR2 FQGTGA. With V trimmed by 5 bases and J by 5 bases, 13 bases remained unmatched. The CDR3 runs 16 residues. The CDR3 DNA reads as TGTGCCAGCAGCAAGGGGGAAAACAGGGGGTGGGAGACCCAGTACTTC. Translation gives CASSKGENRGWETQYF.

The rearrangement joins TRBV6-1 to TRBJ1-5; no reliable D call. The CDR3 runs to 13 residues. Germline assignment: CDR1 MNHNS and CDR2 SASEGT. V was cut by 7 bases and J by 4 bases, with 11 bases left in between. This chain's CDR3 is CASTTRRNQPQHF. CDR3 nucleotide sequence: TGTGCCAGCACCACGCGCAGGAATCAGCCCCAGCATTTT.

The rearrangement joins TRBV5-1 to TRBJ1-1; 8 nucleotides agree with TRBD1. The germline gives CDR1 SGHRS, CDR2 YFSETQ. CDR3 length: 15 amino acids. The ends lost 4 bases at V and 5 bases at J; junction bases unmatched: 10. The CDR3: CASSLTGQGGTEAFF. As DNA, the CDR3 is TGCGCCAGCAGCCTCACCGGACAGGGCGGGACTGAAGCTTTCTTT.

This clone was recorded only once. The J gene is TRBJ1-2, the V gene TRBV29-1, with a possible D match to TRBD1 (6 bases). V shed 6 bases and J shed 5 bases, with 22 bases lying between them. Germline V CDR1 and CDR2: SQVTM, ANQGSEA. The CDR3 has 15 amino acids. CDR3 residues: CSVLYPWGQSYGYTF. As DNA, the CDR3 is TGCAGCGTCCTTTACCCCTGGGGGCAGTCGTATGGCTACACCTTC.